The 9 T cell receptor beta chains below were found in one sample sequenced in a study of blood T cell repertoires in COVID-19. Libraries were prepared by immunoSEQ multiplex PCR; TCRdb keeps only in-frame clonotypes and omits some of them. Of some 99,000 clones in the sample, 84% were seen once. Sequenced material: peripheral blood. The receptors stem from a woman aged 50 to 60 with acute or convalescent COVID-19.

The chain recombines TRBV7-2 with TRBJ2-7, with 8 bases identical to TRBD2. The J segment lost 1 base and the V segment lost 2 bases, leaving 4 bases of the junction unmatched. The CDR3 totals 15 residues. Germline CDR1 reads SGHTA; CDR2 reads FQGNSA. CDR3 amino acids: CASSLRAGGSYEQYF. The CDR3 region has the DNA TGTGCCAGCAGCTTAAGGGCGGGGGGATCCTACGAGCAGTACTTC.

This sequence joins TRBV12-3 or TRBV12-4 and TRBJ2-7; 8 bases align to TRBD1. CDR3 size: 13 residues. V shed 5 bases and J 4 bases; nucleotides not matched to a gene: 4. Here the CDR3 DNA reads TGTGCCAGCAGTGGACAGGGAGTATACGAGCAGTACTTC. It is translated as CASSGQGVYEQYF.

This clone was recorded a few times. The chain employs TRBV10-2 and TRBJ1-5; D ambiguous. CDR3 length: 12 amino acids. Between the trimmed V and J ends, which lost 4 bases and 11 bases, there was a span of 12 bases. The V gene's germline CDR1 is WSHSY and CDR2 SAAADI. CDR3: CASSGGLSAQHF. The DNA for the CDR3 is TGCGCCAGCAGTGGCGGACTCTCAGCCCAGCATTTT.

The V call is TRBV19, the J call TRBJ1-1, with TRBD1 as a possible D gene (6 bases). The CDR3 contains 15 residues. V gave up 5 bases and J gave up 4 bases, with 17 bases separating them. Per germline, CDR1 LNHDA and CDR2 SQIVND (reference sequence). The CDR3 nucleotides read TGTGCCAGTAGTGCGACAGGCCTTAGGGGCACTGAAGCTTTCTTT. This encodes CASSATGLRGTEAFF.

The chain links TRBV5-1 to TRBJ2-3; a possible D gene is TRBD1 (6 bases). Per the germline V gene, CDR1 is SGHRS and CDR2 is YFSETQ. CDR3 length: 15 amino acids. V lost 0 bases, J lost 0 bases, and 8 bases lay in between. CDR3 sequence (DNA): TGCGCCAGCAGCTTGGGGACAGTTAGCACAGATACGCAGTATTTT. Encoded protein: CASSLGTVSTDTQYF.

This chain joins TRBV5-1 and TRBJ1-1, with 7 bases that match TRBD1. Looked up from germline, CDR1 is SGHRS and CDR2 is YFSETQ. The J segment lost 3 bases and the V segment lost 2 bases, leaving 7 bases of the junction unmatched. This CDR3 contains 15 residues. The CDR3: CASSFSTGSDTEAFF. CDR3 DNA sequence: TGCGCCAGCAGCTTCTCGACAGGGAGCGACACTGAAGCTTTCTTT.

This clone was recorded a few times. J is TRBJ1-5 and V is TRBV6-5, with D perhaps TRBD1 (5 bases). Germline V gene data show CDR1 as MNHEY and CDR2 as SVGAGI. The CDR3 is 15 amino acids. The ends were cut back, 1 base at V and 6 bases at J, with 13 bases in the middle. The CDR3 DNA reads TGTGCCAGCAGTTACTACCAGGGTGCAGGTCAGCCCCAGCATTTT. Amino acid sequence: CASSYYQGAGQPQHF.

The V gene is TRBV28, the J gene TRBJ1-3, with 8 bases aligning to TRBD1. Unmatched junction bases numbered 8, after V lost 6 bases and J lost 1 base. The CDR3 has 16 amino acids. The germline CDR1 and CDR2 sequences are MDHEN and SYDVKM. The CDR3 DNA follows: TGTGCCAGCAGGACGACAGGGGAAGTATCTGGAAACACCATATATTTT. Residues: CASRTTGEVSGNTIYF.

The V and J genes are TRBV10-3 and TRBJ2-1; 12 positions agree with TRBD2. V was pared by 6 bases and J by 7 bases, with 7 bases of the junction left unmatched. The germline gives CDR1 ENHRY, CDR2 SYGVKD. The CDR3 spans 15 residues. The CDR3 DNA reads TGTGCCATCAGATCTAGCGGGGGGGCGGGAAATGAGCAGTTCTTC. Its protein product is CAIRSSGGAGNEQFF.